This is a list of T cell receptor beta chains from one sample in a study of cytomegalovirus exposure and HLA in healthy donors. The assay was immunoSEQ multiplex PCR, and TCRdb's table has in-frame clones only and misses some. The data contain 75,000 to 90,000 clones, about 78% of them seen just once; the ten biggest clones take up about 5.5%. Sequencing was performed on PBMCs. These receptors came from a male donor in good health and CMV-seropositive. Both conserved end residues are part of each CDR3. The order of the fields is CDR3 protein, CDR3 DNA, V gene, J gene, D gene, clone size. D genes are given only for firm matches. The size of a clone is reported for some rows only, either as once, few or many, or as a class for expanded clones.

CDR3aa: CASSLGTGSYNEQFF; CDR3nt: TGTGCCAGCAGCTTGGGGACAGGGTCCTACAATGAGCAGTTCTTC; v_gene: TRBV5-6; j_gene: TRBJ2-1; d_gene: TRBD1; abundance: .
CDR3aa: CASSLAWGVGYEQYF; CDR3nt: TGTGCCAGCAGCTTGGCGTGGGGCGTCGGCTACGAGCAGTACTTC; v_gene: TRBV5-6; j_gene: TRBJ2-7; d_gene: .; abundance: .
CDR3aa: CASSSLDRGYEQYF; CDR3nt: TGCGCCAGCAGCTCCCTTGACAGGGGCTACGAGCAGTACTTC; v_gene: TRBV5-1; j_gene: TRBJ2-7; d_gene: TRBD1; abundance: .
CDR3aa: CASSHRNTEAFF; CDR3nt: TGTGCCAGCAGCCATAGAAACACTGAAGCTTTCTTT; v_gene: TRBV14; j_gene: TRBJ1-1; d_gene: .; abundance: .
CDR3aa: CASSQVGGTSGSGTQYF; CDR3nt: TGCGCCAGCAGCCAAGTAGGTGGGACTAGCGGATCAGGTACGCAGTATTTT; v_gene: TRBV4-3; j_gene: TRBJ2-3; d_gene: TRBD2; abundance: .
CDR3aa: CASSTSGGAPYNEQFF; CDR3nt: TGTGCCAGCAGCACCAGCGGGGGTGCCCCCTACAATGAGCAGTTCTTC; v_gene: TRBV7-8; j_gene: TRBJ2-1; d_gene: TRBD2; abundance: .
CDR3aa: CASRLSPGAYTEAFF; CDR3nt: TGTGCCAGCAGGTTATCCCCGGGAGCCTACACTGAAGCTTTTTTT; v_gene: TRBV27; j_gene: TRBJ1-1; d_gene: .; abundance: .
CDR3aa: CASSQDGQGARFYGYTF; CDR3nt: TGCGCCAGCAGCCAAGACGGACAGGGGGCTCGGTTCTATGGCTACACCTTC; v_gene: TRBV4-3; j_gene: TRBJ1-2; d_gene: TRBD1; abundance: .
CDR3aa: CASSLGQGETQYF; CDR3nt: TGTGCCAGCAGCCTAGGACAGGGAGAGACCCAGTACTTC; v_gene: TRBV7-6; j_gene: TRBJ2-5; d_gene: TRBD1; abundance: .
CDR3aa: CASSQQGVTDTQYF; CDR3nt: TGTGCCAGCAGCCAACAGGGGGTGACAGATACGCAGTATTTT; v_gene: TRBV6-5; j_gene: TRBJ2-3; d_gene: TRBD1; abundance: .
CDR3aa: CASSRSGNTEAFF; CDR3nt: TGTGCCAGCAGCCGGTCAGGGAACACTGAAGCTTTCTTT; v_gene: TRBV7-2; j_gene: TRBJ1-1; d_gene: .; abundance: medium-sized
CDR3aa: CASSQSVGQGTGNTIYF; CDR3nt: TGCGCCAGCAGTCAATCGGTGGGACAGGGGACTGGAAACACCATATATTTT; v_gene: TRBV23-1; j_gene: TRBJ1-3; d_gene: TRBD1; abundance: .
CDR3aa: CASRPGTGVPRNQPQHF; CDR3nt: TGTGCCAGCAGGCCCGGGACAGGAGTCCCCCGCAATCAGCCCCAGCATTTT; v_gene: TRBV2; j_gene: TRBJ1-5; d_gene: TRBD1; abundance: .
CDR3aa: CASSLDRGGEKLFF; CDR3nt: TGTGCCAGCAGCCTAGACAGGGGTGGTGAAAAACTGTTTTTT; v_gene: TRBV7-9; j_gene: TRBJ1-4; d_gene: TRBD1; abundance: few
CDR3aa: CASSPPRGSGLRQYF; CDR3nt: TGTGCCAGCTCACCACCTAGGGGTAGCGGATTACGGCAGTACTTC; v_gene: TRBV18; j_gene: TRBJ2-7; d_gene: .; abundance: .
CDR3aa: CASSLGLGSEAFF; CDR3nt: TGCGCCAGCAGCTTGGGTTTGGGCTCTGAAGCTTTCTTT; v_gene: TRBV5-1; j_gene: TRBJ1-1; d_gene: .; abundance: .
CDR3aa: CASSGHFYTEAFF; CDR3nt: TGTGCCAGCAGCGGACACTTTTACACTGAAGCTTTCTTT; v_gene: TRBV6-6; j_gene: TRBJ1-1; d_gene: .; abundance: .
CDR3aa: CASRPGGGREFF; CDR3nt: TGTGCCAGCAGACCGGGAGGCGGACGCGAGTTCTTC; v_gene: TRBV6-1; j_gene: TRBJ2-1; d_gene: TRBD2; abundance: once
CDR3aa: CASSVGITDRGQETQYF; CDR3nt: TGTGCCAGCAGCGTAGGCATTACGGACAGGGGCCAAGAGACCCAGTACTTC; v_gene: TRBV9; j_gene: TRBJ2-5; d_gene: TRBD1; abundance: .
CDR3aa: CASSLFPGSTDTQYF; CDR3nt: TGTGCCAGCAGCTTGTTTCCAGGGAGCACAGATACGCAGTATTTT; v_gene: TRBV5-8; j_gene: TRBJ2-3; d_gene: .; abundance: .
CDR3aa: CASSLGSGRFPYEQYF; CDR3nt: TGTGCCAGCAGTTTGGGTAGCGGGAGGTTCCCCTACGAGCAGTACTTC; v_gene: TRBV28; j_gene: TRBJ2-7; d_gene: TRBD2; abundance: .
CDR3aa: CASSLVWTESYEQYF; CDR3nt: TGTGCCAGCAGCTTAGTGTGGACAGAATCCTACGAGCAGTACTTC; v_gene: TRBV11-2; j_gene: TRBJ2-7; d_gene: .; abundance: .
CDR3aa: CASSLETSAANEKLFF; CDR3nt: TGTGCCAGCAGTCTGGAGACCTCGGCGGCTAATGAAAAACTGTTTTTT; v_gene: TRBV27; j_gene: TRBJ1-4; d_gene: .; abundance: .
CDR3aa: CATAGQANTEAFF; CDR3nt: TGTGCCACCGCTGGACAGGCGAACACTGAAGCTTTCTTT; v_gene: TRBV15; j_gene: TRBJ1-1; d_gene: TRBD1; abundance: .
CDR3aa: CASSLALSSGELFF; CDR3nt: TGTGCCAGCAGCTTAGCGCTGAGTTCCGGGGAGCTGTTTTTT; v_gene: TRBV7-8; j_gene: TRBJ2-2; d_gene: .; abundance: .
CDR3aa: CASSYIQRGKWGTQYF; CDR3nt: TGTGCCAGCAGTTACATCCAGCGGGGAAAATGGGGGACCCAGTACTTC; v_gene: TRBV6-5; j_gene: TRBJ2-5; d_gene: TRBD2; abundance: .
CDR3aa: CASSWVQGSTEAFF; CDR3nt: TGCGCCAGCAGCTGGGTTCAAGGGAGCACTGAAGCTTTCTTT; v_gene: TRBV5-1; j_gene: TRBJ1-1; d_gene: .; abundance: .
CDR3aa: CASSLVPDRGVNEQYF; CDR3nt: TGTGCCAGCAGCTTAGTACCGGACAGGGGAGTGAACGAGCAGTACTTC; v_gene: TRBV7-8; j_gene: TRBJ2-7; d_gene: TRBD1; abundance: once
CDR3aa: CSADRAYEQYF; CDR3nt: TGCAGTGCTGACCGGGCCTACGAGCAGTACTTC; v_gene: TRBV20-1; j_gene: TRBJ2-7; d_gene: .; abundance: .
CDR3aa: CASSQGVQGGNQPQHF; CDR3nt: TGCGCCAGCAGCCAAGGAGTCCAGGGCGGCAATCAGCCCCAGCATTTT; v_gene: TRBV4-3; j_gene: TRBJ1-5; d_gene: .; abundance: few
CDR3aa: CASSQVPGQGEETQYF; CDR3nt: TGCGCCAGCAGCCAAGTGCCGGGACAGGGTGAAGAGACCCAGTACTTC; v_gene: TRBV4-1; j_gene: TRBJ2-5; d_gene: TRBD1; abundance: .
CDR3aa: CASSFSQGAFSVYTF; CDR3nt: TGTGCCAGCAGTTTTTCGCAGGGGGCTTTTTCGGTATACACCTTC; v_gene: TRBV27; j_gene: TRBJ1-2; d_gene: TRBD1; abundance: .
CDR3aa: CASNIGRGLNTEAFF; CDR3nt: TGTGCCAGTAACATAGGTAGGGGGCTGAACACTGAAGCTTTCTTT; v_gene: TRBV19; j_gene: TRBJ1-1; d_gene: TRBD1; abundance: .
CDR3aa: CASSSVDRGPGQPQHF; CDR3nt: TGTGCCAGCAGCTCGGTGGACAGGGGGCCGGGGCAGCCCCAGCATTTT; v_gene: TRBV7-2; j_gene: TRBJ1-5; d_gene: TRBD1; abundance: .
CDR3aa: CSAEDSYEQYF; CDR3nt: TGCAGTGCCGAGGACTCCTACGAGCAGTACTTC; v_gene: TRBV20-1; j_gene: TRBJ2-7; d_gene: .; abundance: .
CDR3aa: CASSSDSYEQYF; CDR3nt: TGTGCCAGCAGTTCAGACTCGTACGAGCAGTACTTC; v_gene: TRBV6-5; j_gene: TRBJ2-7; d_gene: .; abundance: .
CDR3aa: CATWTGSMSEAFF; CDR3nt: TGTGCCACTTGGACAGGGTCAATGTCCGAAGCTTTCTTT; v_gene: TRBV28; j_gene: TRBJ1-1; d_gene: TRBD1; abundance: few
CDR3aa: CASSLGTGGGQPQHF; CDR3nt: TGTGCCAGCTCTCTTGGCACAGGGGGCGGGCAGCCCCAGCATTTT; v_gene: TRBV18; j_gene: TRBJ1-5; d_gene: TRBD1; abundance: .
CDR3aa: CASSFSQGAFEKLFF; CDR3nt: TGTGCCAGCAGTTTCAGCCAGGGGGCTTTCGAAAAACTGTTTTTT; v_gene: TRBV5-5; j_gene: TRBJ1-4; d_gene: TRBD1; abundance: .
CDR3aa: CASSSQGIRNSPLHF; CDR3nt: TGTGCCAGCAGTTCCCAGGGGATTAGGAATTCACCCCTCCACTTT; v_gene: TRBV2; j_gene: TRBJ1-6; d_gene: .; abundance: .
CDR3aa: CASSLVPQRPYEQYF; CDR3nt: TGTGCCAGCAGCTTAGTCCCTCAGCGCCCCTACGAGCAGTACTTC; v_gene: TRBV7-8; j_gene: TRBJ2-7; d_gene: .; abundance: .
CDR3aa: CASSQEQGFPYEQYF; CDR3nt: TGTGCCAGCAGCCAGGAACAGGGGTTTCCCTACGAGCAGTACTTC; v_gene: TRBV14; j_gene: TRBJ2-7; d_gene: TRBD1; abundance: .
CDR3aa: CASFSSGLQRYEQYF; CDR3nt: TGTGCCAGCTTCTCATCGGGACTCCAGCGGTACGAGCAGTACTTC; v_gene: TRBV28; j_gene: TRBJ2-7; d_gene: .; abundance: .